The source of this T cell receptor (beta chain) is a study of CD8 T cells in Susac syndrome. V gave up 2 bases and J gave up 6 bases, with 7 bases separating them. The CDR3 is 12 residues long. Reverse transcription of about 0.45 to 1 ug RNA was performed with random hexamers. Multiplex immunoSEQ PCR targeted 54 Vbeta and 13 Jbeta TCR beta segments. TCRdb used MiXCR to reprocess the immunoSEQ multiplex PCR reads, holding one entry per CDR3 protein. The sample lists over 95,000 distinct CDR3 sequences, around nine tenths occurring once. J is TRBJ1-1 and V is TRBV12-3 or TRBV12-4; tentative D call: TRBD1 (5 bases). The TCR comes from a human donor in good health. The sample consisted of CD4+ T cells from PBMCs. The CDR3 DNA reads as TGTGCCAGCAGTTTATTGGGACCTGAAGCTTTCTTT. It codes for CASSLLGPEAFF.